The 14 T cell receptor beta chains given below trace back to one sample, sequenced in a study of blood T cell repertoires in COVID-19. Produced via immunoSEQ multiplex PCR; TCRdb's table is partial and in-frame only. The sample shows 250,000 to 300,000 clones, more than 75% of them seen only once. Sample: PBMCs or T cells enriched from blood (not recorded which). Every receptor here comes from a middle-aged woman with acute COVID-19.

The rearrangement joins TRBV15 to TRBJ1-2, with D hard to call. Trimming removed 0 bases from V and 4 bases from J, with 9 bases in between. CDR1 and CDR2 from the germline V gene are LNHNV and YYDKDF (reference sequence). The CDR3 is 14 residues long. The CDR3 loop is CATSRESGSYGYTF. For the CDR3, the DNA is TGTGCCACCAGCAGAGAATCGGGAAGCTATGGCTACACCTTC.

A note on this clone: The junction does not match germline at one end; this may be a read error. V gene TRBV19 combines with J gene TRBJ2-7; D may be TRBD1 (6 bases). The germline gives CDR1 LNHDA, CDR2 SQIVND (reference sequence). The CDR3 runs 16 residues. The CDR3 DNA reads as TGTGCCAGCAGTACCGAGGGAACAGGGAGATCCTACGAGCAGTACTTC. Amino acids: CASSTEGTGRSYEQYF.

The chain is built from TRBV13 and TRBJ2-5; D gene ambiguous. CDR1 and CDR2 (germline): PRHDT, FYEKMQ (reference sequence). The CDR3 is 15 amino acids. The ends were cut back, 2 bases at V and 5 bases at J, with 15 bases in the middle. CDR3 residues: CASSLNIGLEETQYF. The DNA of the CDR3 is TGTGCCAGCAGCTTAAATATAGGCTTGGAGGAGACCCAGTACTTC.

The rearrangement joins TRBV27 to TRBJ1-5, with 7 nucleotides matching TRBD1. CDR3 length equals 15 residues. Germline CDR1 and CDR2: MNHEY and SMNVEV (reference sequence). Trimming at V came to 5 bases and at J to 4 bases, leaving 8 bases not matched to a gene. The CDR3 protein is CASSGATGKNQPQHF. The CDR3 DNA reads as TGTGCCAGCAGTGGGGCGACAGGGAAGAATCAGCCCCAGCATTTT.

J is TRBJ2-2 and V is TRBV2; D is possibly TRBD2 (6 bases). The length of the CDR3 is 13 residues. Germline-derived CDR1 and CDR2 are SNHLY and FYNNEI. The V end was cut by 4 bases, the J end by 6 bases, with 9 bases between. The CDR3, as DNA: TGTGCCAGCAGTGGTCGGGAGTCCGGGGAGCTGTTTTTT. Translating it yields CASSGRESGELFF.

The chain couples TRBV4-2 to TRBJ2-5; 9 bases are shared with TRBD2. Germline loops: CDR1 LGHNA, CDR2 YNFKEQ. The CDR3 covers 18 residues. Trimming took 2 bases from V and 2 from J; bases not matched to a gene: 12. CDR3 in amino acids: CASSQPQGPSGDQETQYF. Here the CDR3 DNA reads TGTGCCAGCAGCCAACCCCAGGGGCCTAGCGGGGATCAAGAGACCCAGTACTTC.

CDR3 nucleotide sequence: TGTGCCAGCAGCCTAGACGCGGACAGTTCTTATGGCTACACCTTC. Translation: CASSLDADSSYGYTF. J is TRBJ1-2 and V is TRBV7-6; TRBD1 might be the D (6 bases). CDR3 length: 15 residues. The V and J ends lost 5 bases and 5 bases respectively, with 18 bases between them. CDR1 and CDR2 (germline): SGHVS, FNYEAQ.

This sequence joins TRBV6-5 and TRBJ1-2; D possibly corresponds to TRBD1 (5 bases). This CDR3 has 15 residues. Trimming removed 2 bases from V and 2 bases from J, with 12 bases in between. Per germline, CDR1 MNHEY and CDR2 SVGAGI. The DNA for the CDR3 is TGTGCCAGCAGTTACCTTCAGGGAGGGAACTATGGCTACACCTTC. Amino acid sequence: CASSYLQGGNYGYTF.

This clone is a singleton in its sample. The V and J genes are TRBV4-1 and TRBJ1-4, with unresolved D. This CDR3 contains 16 residues. Germline-derived CDR1 and CDR2 are MGHRA and YSYEKL. V shed 1 base and J shed 5 bases, with 14 bases lying between them. This CDR3 reads CASSQAPGRGNEKLFF. CDR3 DNA sequence: TGCGCCAGCAGCCAAGCACCGGGGAGAGGCAATGAAAAACTGTTTTTT.

This chain connects TRBV27 to TRBJ2-1, with a tentative D call TRBD2 (5 bases). V lost 4 bases to trimming and J lost 7 bases, with 14 bases between them. The CDR3 is 14 amino acids. CDR1 MNHEY and CDR2 SMNVEV come from the germline V gene (reference sequence). As DNA, the CDR3 is TGTGCCAGCAGTTCTCCACTACTAGGTAATGAGCAGTTCTTC. Protein sequence: CASSSPLLGNEQFF.

This sequence joins TRBV2 and TRBJ1-1; 9 nucleotides align to TRBD1. V shed 6 bases, J shed 1 base, and the junction held 6 bases outside the gene matches. This CDR3 is built from 15 residues. Per the germline V gene, CDR1 is SNHLY and CDR2 is FYNNEI. The CDR3 nucleotides read TGTGCCAGCAGACCCCGACAGGGGGAGAACACTGAAGCTTTCTTT. This translates into CASRPRQGENTEAFF. Full variable domain (missing parts from reference TRBV2 and TRBJ1-1): EPEVTQTPSHQVTQMGQEVILRCVPISNHLYFYWYRQILGQKVEFLVSFYNNEISEKSEIFDDQFSVERPDGSNFTLKIRSTKLEDSAMYFCASRPRQGENTEAFFGQGTRLTVV.

J is TRBJ2-2 and V is TRBV7-6, with TRBD2 matching over 10 bases. With V trimmed by 2 bases and J by 7 bases, 4 bases remained unmatched. CDR1 SGHVS and CDR2 FNYEAQ come from the germline V gene. This CDR3 is built from 15 residues. The CDR3, as DNA: TGTGCCAGCAGCTTAACGCCTAGCGGGGGCGGGGAGCTGTTTTTT. This sequence encodes CASSLTPSGGGELFF.

There are a few counts of this clone. The chain has TRBV4-3 and TRBJ2-7; weak D call: TRBD2 (6 bases). This CDR3 is 14 amino acids long. Germline CDR1 is LGHNA and CDR2 is YSLEER. Trimming cost V 1 base and J 4 bases, with 11 bases left between them. The DNA for the CDR3 is TGCGCCAGCAGCCAAGGGGACTCATCTTACGAGCAGTACTTC. This sequence encodes CASSQGDSSYEQYF.

This chain joins TRBV27 and TRBJ2-4; a weak D match, TRBD2 (6 bases). V gave up 4 bases and J gave up 3 bases, with 13 bases separating them. Looked up from germline, CDR1 is MNHEY and CDR2 is SMNVEV (reference sequence). The CDR3 loop spans 15 amino acids. The CDR3 nucleotides read TGTGCCAGCAGTTGGGCAGGGACTGGCAAAAACATTCAGTACTTC. Its translation: CASSWAGTGKNIQYF.